This T cell receptor (beta chain) was identified during a study of CD8+ T cells in alopecia areata (dated 2018 in TCRdb). Study-wide context: The treated patients, all with moderate-to-severe alopecia areata, were enrolled in an open-label pilot trial of oral tofacitinib given at 5 to 10 mg twice daily. Tofacitinib was administered for 6 to 18 months, and 6 months of follow-up off drug were then conducted to assess delayed response and recurrence. For the treated patients, the SALT score, which quantifies what percentage of scalp surface area is affected, served as the measure of disease severity. The study used high-throughput TCRbeta sequencing to examine T cell clonal expansion in alopecia areata, in both the C3H/HeJ mouse model and human patients. In humans, TCRbeta sequencing was performed on scalp tissue and on sorted CD4+ and CD8+ peripheral blood T cells from healthy controls and from patients with patchy or totalis/universalis alopecia areata. Tofacitinib-treated patients had biopsies at baseline and at 4 and 24 weeks of treatment, with a later scalp biopsy in several patients. Clonality in the scalp was compared among normal scalp (n=4), patchy alopecia areata scalp (n=8), and alopecia totalis/universalis scalp (n=8). RNA came from the PAXgene miRNA kit for fixed scalp, the miRNeasy kit for PBMCs, and the RNeasy kit for mouse skin. TCRbeta CDR3 regions were amplified by immunoSEQ multiplex PCR with 35 Vbeta forward and 13 Jbeta reverse primers. Study-level results and caveats: Unlike mouse skin, where gammadelta T cells dominate, normal human skin contains resident alphabeta T cells that get sequenced too, which complicates analysis of the scalp TCR repertoire. Shared TCR sequences between patients were less evident than in mice, which may be partly attributable to HLA diversity in the patient population. Many expanded lesional clones were found to persist in scalp and blood during tofacitinib treatment, and relapse after treatment cessation may be partly explained by this persistence. The treated cohort was small, with a single nonresponder, so links between baseline CD8+ expansion and response need larger studies. Compared with normal scalp, lesional scalp had higher clonality and more expanded CD8+ clones, particularly in alopecia totalis/universalis, a pattern that suggests antigenic drive. With tofacitinib, both scalp clonality and the number of expanded CD8+ clones among the top 100 scalp clones went down significantly.

Based on the germline V gene, the CDR1 and CDR2 sequences are SQVTM and ANQGSEA. There are 18 amino acids in the CDR3, from cysteine to phenylalanine inclusive. Kept here is only the CDR3 DNA, which spans 54 bases and is read in frame from base 1. The V and J ends are trimmed by 6 bases and 0 bases, leaving 24 bases between them. Explained via the paper, the time point label denotes: less than 30 weeks on oral tofacitinib. Taken with the paper, the label for treatment or condition translates to: oral pan-JAK inhibitor, 5-10 mg twice daily. From alopecia areata patients, peripheral blood was collected along with lesional scalp punch biopsies. PBMCs were isolated by density centrifugation and stained for CD3, CD4 and CD8, and CD4+ and CD8+ T cells were sorted on a FACSAria. Library preparation was by the immunoSEQ multiplex PCR assay. RNA was extracted from all samples and reverse transcribed into cDNA, which served as template for TCR sequencing. SuperScript III was used for first-strand cDNA synthesis, primed with a 2:1 mix of oligo-dT and random hexamers. A synthetic immune receptor repertoire was used to assess amplification bias, and residual bias was removed computationally. On the authors' methods: Raw reads were preprocessed to remove errors, and CDR3 was defined by IMGT conventions from the conserved cysteine to phenylalanine. Clonality was calculated as 1 minus Shannon entropy normalized by log2 of the number of productive unique TCRs. CD4 or CD8 identity of scalp clones was inferred by cross-referencing scalp TCRbeta sequences with sorted blood CD4 and CD8 repertoires. Not all clones reach the TCRdb copy of this immuneACCESS table, which keeps in-frame sequences only. Checked studies attribute under half of the gap to unresolved V genes and leave the rest unexplained. That table supplies the V and J calls and clone size; D and trimming were determined from the DNA. For this sample there are about 300,000 clones; more than 45% appear just once. The ten most abundant clones make up around 1.8% of the sample.

A note on this clone: The specificity of this receptor is unknown. The input lacks base qualities; no much larger clone sits a single base away.

The sequence was collected from a human donor with alopecia areata. The chain employs TRBV29-1 and TRBJ2-1; TRBD2 is a possible D gene, resting on 6 matching bases. Here the sequenced sample was CD4+ T cells sorted from blood, taken at week 24, from a patient treated with tofacitinib. The encoded CDR3 is CSVKTGTLPSGSYNEQFF. The sequence in DNA is TGCAGCGTGAAAACCGGGACTCTTCCCTCGGGCTCCTACAATGAGCAGTTCTTC.